This T cell receptor beta chain is from a study of shared clonotypes between healthy human individuals. Study details: The study used three CD4 naive, three CD4 memory, two CD8 naive and one CD8 memory plate per donor. General observations from the study: Tissues were not sampled, only blood, and their repertoires likely differ.

Naive CD8 cells comprised CD45RO-negative, CCR7-positively selected cells, excluding terminally differentiated effector memory CD45RA+ cells. To note about this clone: Its antigen is still unknown.

The CDR3 has 12 amino acids. Looked up from germline, CDR1 is SEHNR and CDR2 is FQNEAQ (reference sequence). Trimming cost V 8 bases and J 7 bases, with 15 bases left between them. Generated by immunoSEQ multiplex PCR, the TCRdb table keeps only in-frame clones and is missing some. Of under 1 million clones in the sample, nearly 95% were seen once. The sample taken for sequencing was naive CD8+ T cells sorted from blood. This chain links TRBV7-9 with TRBJ2-7; no firm D call. The receptor comes from a man younger than 45 in good health. CDR3 DNA: TGTGCCAGCGCAATAATTGTGCATGAGCAGTACTTC. It encodes CASAIIVHEQYF.